The 20 T cell receptor beta chains below come from one sample, sequenced in a study of blood T cell repertoires in COVID-19. The protocol was immunoSEQ multiplex PCR, while the TCRdb copy is restricted to in-frame clones and leaves out a portion. The data show about 250,000 clones, 65% to 90% seen once. The sequenced material came from PBMCs or T cells enriched from blood (not recorded which). Every receptor here comes from a man aged 35 to 55 who had recovered from COVID-19.

This clone was seen just once. V and J are TRBV11-2 and TRBJ2-1, with D possibly TRBD2 on 6 matching bases. The V gene's germline CDR1 is SGHAT and CDR2 FQNNGV. The CDR3 is 18 residues long. Trimming left V 2 bases short and J 0 bases short, with 17 bases between. The CDR3: CASSLHLAILGSYNEQFF. CDR3 DNA: TGTGCCAGCAGCTTACATCTAGCGATCTTAGGCTCCTACAATGAGCAGTTCTTC. Looking up the rest from reference TRBV11-2 and TRBJ2-1 gives the full variable domain: EAGVAQSPRYKIIEKRQSVAFWCNPISGHATLYWYQQILGQGPKLLIQFQNNGVVDDSQLPKDRFSAERLKGVDSTLKIQPAKLEDSAVYLCASSLHLAILGSYNEQFFGPGTRLTVL.

This clone was seen a single time. The chain recombines TRBV7-2 with TRBJ2-2; possibly TRBD2 for D (5 bases). V was trimmed by 1 base and J by 0 bases, leaving 6 bases between them. This CDR3 has 15 residues. Germline V CDR1 and CDR2: SGHTA, FQGNSA. The CDR3 protein is CASSLGGSNTGELFF. DNA of the CDR3: TGTGCCAGCAGCTTAGGCGGGTCGAACACCGGGGAGCTGTTTTTT. The variable domain in full, with the rest retrieved from reference TRBV7-2 and TRBJ2-2, is GAGVSQSPSNKVTEKGKDVELRCDPISGHTALYWYRQSLGQGLEFLIYFQGNSAPDKSGLPSDRFSAERTGGSVSTLTIQRTQQEDSAVYLCASSLGGSNTGELFFGEGSRLTVL.

This rearrangement joins TRBV24-1 to TRBJ2-1; a weak D match, TRBD2 (5 bases). This CDR3 spans 12 amino acids. CDR1 KGHDR and CDR2 SFDVKD come from the germline V gene. V was pared by 7 bases and J by 3 bases, with 6 bases between. DNA for the CDR3: TGTGCCACCAGCACTAGCTACAATGAGCAGTTCTTC. Amino acid sequence: CATSTSYNEQFF.

This clone was found a few times. The J gene is TRBJ1-4, the V gene TRBV7-9; D gene unclear. CDR1 is SEHNR, CDR2 FQNEAQ, per germline (reference sequence). V lost 1 base, J lost 6 bases, and 6 bases lay in between. The CDR3 has 13 amino acids. CDR3 sequence: CASSLVADEKLFF. CDR3 sequence (DNA): TGTGCCAGCAGCTTAGTAGCCGATGAAAAACTGTTTTTT.

This sequence joins TRBV19 and TRBJ1-4; D unclear. V lost 3 bases, J lost 7 bases, and 3 bases lay in between. The CDR3 loop spans 11 amino acids. Germline values: CDR1 LNHDA, CDR2 SQIVND (reference sequence). The CDR3: CASSMAEKLFF. The CDR3 nucleotides are TGTGCCAGTAGTATGGCTGAAAAACTGTTTTTT.

This chain joins TRBV5-4 and TRBJ2-7; unclear D gene. Germline loops: CDR1 SGHNT, CDR2 YYREEE (reference sequence). Trimming took off 4 bases at V and 3 bases at J, with 14 bases between the two ends. The CDR3 contains 14 residues. The CDR3, as DNA: TGTGCCAGCAGCCCAGATGTGGGCAGCTACGAGCAGTACTTC. Amino acid sequence: CASSPDVGSYEQYF.

This chain connects TRBV9 to TRBJ2-3, with 7 bases fitting TRBD2. The CDR3 is 15 residues long. Germline CDR1 reads SGDLS; CDR2 reads YYNGEE. V shed 4 bases, J shed 3 bases, and the junction held 8 bases outside the gene matches. For the CDR3, the DNA is TGTGCCAGCAGCTCGGAGGGAGGGTGGACAGATACGCAGTATTTT. Its translation is CASSSEGGWTDTQYF.

The chain employs TRBV30 and TRBJ2-3; no clear D gene. Per germline, CDR1 GTSNPN and CDR2 SVGIG (reference sequence). Between the trimmed V and J ends, which lost 0 bases and 7 bases, there was a span of 8 bases. The CDR3 consists of 12 residues. CDR3 nucleotide sequence: TGTGCCTGGAGTGTACTTACTCATACGCAGTATTTT. It yields the protein CAWSVLTHTQYF.

The V call is TRBV5-1, the J call TRBJ2-3; D might be TRBD1 (5 bases). The ends were cut back, 3 bases at V and 0 bases at J, with 14 bases in the middle. This CDR3 has 16 residues. CDR1 is SGHRS and CDR2 is YFSETQ in the germline V gene. The CDR3 DNA reads as TGCGCCAGCAGCTGGGGCACTTTGACTAGCACAGATACGCAGTATTTT. It encodes CASSWGTLTSTDTQYF.

This clone came up once. The V and J genes are TRBV18 and TRBJ1-4; no clear D. Germline CDR1 reads KGHSH; CDR2 reads LQKENI. This CDR3 spans 14 amino acids. The V and J ends lost 3 bases and 8 bases respectively, with 13 bases between them. The CDR3 DNA reads as TGTGCCAGCTCACCCCCAGGTTTCCCCGAAAAACTGTTTTTT. Amino acid sequence: CASSPPGFPEKLFF. Full variable domain (missing parts from reference TRBV18 and TRBJ1-4): NAGVMQNPRHLVRRRGQEARLRCSPMKGHSHVYWYRQLPEEGLKFMVYLQKENIIDESGMPKERFSAEFPKEGPSILRIQQVVRGDSAAYFCASSPPGFPEKLFFGSGTQLSVL.

This clone was picked up one time. The chain recombines TRBV5-1 with TRBJ2-2; TRBD2 matches 12 bases. V was clipped by 6 bases and J by 5 bases; unmatched bases: 8. This CDR3 region has 16 residues. The germline V gene has CDR1 SGHRS and CDR2 YFSETQ. CDR3: CASTNAGTSGTGELFF. CDR3 DNA: TGCGCCAGCACCAACGCCGGGACTAGCGGGACCGGGGAGCTGTTTTTT.

The chain is built from TRBV11-3 and TRBJ2-1; D perhaps matches TRBD2 (5 bases). This CDR3 contains 14 residues. Trimming took off 4 bases at V and 6 bases at J, with 13 bases between the two ends. Germline lookup yields CDR1 SGHNT and CDR2 YENEEA. This CDR3 reads CASSSAGVGNEQFF. DNA of the CDR3: TGTGCCAGCAGCTCCGCCGGGGTAGGCAATGAGCAGTTCTTC.

This rearrangement joins TRBV5-1 to TRBJ2-7; D perhaps matches TRBD1 (7 bases). The CDR3 length is 14 residues. V was trimmed by 1 base and J by 6 bases, leaving 14 bases between them. Per the germline V gene, CDR1 is SGHRS and CDR2 is YFSETQ. The CDR3 region is CASSLRSGGREQYF. The DNA of the CDR3 is TGCGCCAGCAGCTTGAGGTCAGGGGGGCGCGAGCAGTACTTC.

The chain uses TRBV29-1 and TRBJ1-1, with TRBD1 identical over 9 bases. CDR1 is SQVTM and CDR2 is ANQGSEA in the germline V gene. This CDR3 is 13 amino acids long. Trimming cost V 7 bases and J 3 bases; bases outside gene matches: 6. The CDR3 here is CSAGTGTYTEAFF. In DNA form, the CDR3 reads TGCAGCGCCGGGACAGGGACGTACACTGAAGCTTTCTTT.

The gene calls are TRBV12-3 or TRBV12-4 and TRBJ1-5; TRBD1 matches 7 bases. CDR3 size: 13 residues. The trim removed 6 bases at V and 6 bases at J, leaving 5 bases unmatched. CDR3 loop: CASREQGSQPQHF. CDR3 DNA sequence: TGTGCCAGCAGGGAACAGGGGAGTCAGCCCCAGCATTTT.

The CDR3 DNA is TGTGCCAGCTCACCGGCTAGCCTCCGCAGAGAGACCCAGTACTTC. Translation gives CASSPASLRRETQYF. V usage is TRBV18 and J usage is TRBJ2-5; D is possibly TRBD2 (5 bases). The CDR3 is made up of 15 amino acids. The germline CDR1 and CDR2 sequences are KGHSH and LQKENI. The V gene lost 3 bases and the J gene lost 4 bases, with 15 bases spanning the gap. The whole variable domain, remainder taken from reference TRBV18 and TRBJ2-5, is NAGVMQNPRHLVRRRGQEARLRCSPMKGHSHVYWYRQLPEEGLKFMVYLQKENIIDESGMPKERFSAEFPKEGPSILRIQQVVRGDSAAYFCASSPASLRRETQYFGPGTRLLVL.

The chain joins TRBV2 to TRBJ1-3, with unresolved D. V was clipped by 7 bases and J by 0 bases, with 10 bases between them. CDR3 length: 14 amino acids. Germline CDR1 reads SNHLY; CDR2 reads FYNNEI. The CDR3 DNA reads as TGTGCCAGCATACCGGGAGGCTCTGGAAACACCATATATTTT. Its translation: CASIPGGSGNTIYF.

J is TRBJ1-1 and V is TRBV4-3; no clear D gene. Germline-derived CDR1 and CDR2 are LGHNA and YSLEER. The V and J ends lost 3 bases and 6 bases respectively, with 11 bases between them. The CDR3 totals 13 residues. As DNA, the CDR3 is TGCGCCAGCAGCCACCCCGAGGAGGCTGAAGCTTTCTTT. Its protein is CASSHPEEAEAFF.

The chain employs TRBV7-2 and TRBJ2-1; the match to TRBD2 covers 16 bases. Germline CDR1 is SGHTA and CDR2 is FQGNSA. V lost 11 bases to trimming and J lost 6 bases; unmatched junction nucleotides: 16. The CDR3 consists of 18 residues. CDR3 sequence (DNA): TGTGCCGCTAGCCCGGGGGGACTAGCGGGGGGGCGACGCAATGAGCAGTTCTTC. Translating it yields CAASPGGLAGGRRNEQFF.

This clone was observed a few times. The V call is TRBV16, the J call TRBJ1-2; D might be TRBD1 (6 bases). This CDR3 is built from 16 residues. V lost 0 bases and J 2 bases, leaving 13 bases between the germline ends. The germline CDR1 and CDR2 sequences are KGHSY and FQNENV. DNA for the CDR3: TGTGCCAGCAGCCAATCCGGGGGGGGCGAGAACTATGGCTACACCTTC. Its translation is CASSQSGGGENYGYTF.